One sample yielded the 26 T cell receptor beta chains listed below, sequenced in a study of PD-1 blockade in classical Hodgkin lymphoma. The patients all showed relapse after autologous stem cell transplantation, while their brentuximab vedotin exposure varied. Isolation of CD4+ T cells from thawed PBMCs was performed by magnetic negative selection. Clones were sequenced by immunoSEQ multiplex PCR, and TCRdb holds only the in-frame ones, with some missing. The repertoire holds 8,000 to 9,000 clones, with around 81% as singletons. The source material was CD4+ T cells from blood, sampled at baseline. These receptors came from a human donor with classical Hodgkin lymphoma.

The J gene is TRBJ2-2, the V gene TRBV19; D not resolved. Germline values: CDR1 LNHDA, CDR2 SQIVND (reference sequence). V was pared by 10 bases and J by 1 base, with 13 bases between. The length of the CDR3 is 14 residues. The CDR3 nucleotides read TGTGCCACGACACAAGTTCGGAACACCGGGGAGCTGTTTTTT. It codes for CATTQVRNTGELFF.

This clone appeared a few times. J is TRBJ2-2 and V is TRBV5-1, with D possibly being TRBD1 or TRBD2 (6 bases each). From germline, CDR1 is SGHRS and CDR2 YFSETQ. V was pared by 5 bases and J by 2 bases, with 10 bases between. This CDR3 comprises 14 residues. The CDR3: CASRGGLNTGELFF. The CDR3 DNA follows: TGCGCCAGCAGGGGGGGCCTCAACACCGGGGAGCTGTTTTTT.

The CDR3 loop reads CASSEILVSETQYF. The CDR3 region has the DNA TGTGCCAGCAGTGAAATCTTAGTAAGTGAGACCCAGTACTTC. V is TRBV6-1 and J is TRBJ2-5, with D hard to call. The V end was cut by 2 bases, the J end by 5 bases, with 12 bases between. CDR3 length: 14 residues. From germline, CDR1 is MNHNS and CDR2 SASEGT.

This chain links TRBV29-1 with TRBJ2-2; 8 bases line up with TRBD2. J was trimmed by 7 bases and V by 4 bases; bases with no gene match: 5. The CDR3 consists of 13 residues. Germline V gene lookup returns CDR1 SQVTM and CDR2 ANQGSEA. DNA for the CDR3: TGCAGCGTTGGTAGCGGGATGATCGGGGAGCTGTTTTTT. Translating it yields CSVGSGMIGELFF.

As regards this clone: This sample includes further DNA sequences coding for the same CDR3. The chain couples TRBV10-3 to TRBJ2-7; the D is unclear. V was pared by 3 bases and J by 1 base, with 4 bases between. From germline, CDR1 is ENHRY and CDR2 SYGVKD. The CDR3 is 12 residues long. In nucleotides, the CDR3 is TGTGCCATCAGTGAATCGTCCTACGAGCAGTACTTC. This encodes CAISESSYEQYF.

The V and J genes are TRBV28 and TRBJ2-7, with TRBD2 identical over 13 bases. V lost 8 bases to trimming and J lost 5 bases; unmatched junction nucleotides: 3. The CDR3 extends over 13 amino acids. Germline CDR1 MDHEN, CDR2 SYDVKM. The CDR3 loop reads CASGGLAGNEQYF. CDR3 coding DNA: TGTGCCAGCGGGGGACTAGCGGGAAACGAGCAGTACTTC.

The chain is built from TRBV12-5 and TRBJ2-2, with 12 bases aligning to TRBD2. V lost 4 bases and J lost 5; bases outside the gene matches: 11. The CDR3 loop spans 18 amino acids. Germline CDR1 and CDR2: LGHNT and FRNRAP. CDR3: CASGSLSSGRGSTGELFF. In DNA form, the CDR3 reads TGTGCTAGTGGTTCCCTCTCTAGCGGGAGGGGGAGTACCGGGGAGCTGTTTTTT.

The V call is TRBV18, the J call TRBJ2-7; 7 nucleotides line up with TRBD1. The CDR3 covers 13 residues. Trimming cost V 5 bases and J 2 bases; bases outside gene matches: 3. Germline V gene data show CDR1 as KGHSH and CDR2 as LQKENI. The CDR3 region is CASSEGQTYEQYF. CDR3 in DNA: TGTGCCAGCTCAGAGGGACAGACCTACGAGCAGTACTTC.

V is TRBV11-3 and J is TRBJ2-1; the match to TRBD2 covers 7 bases. Germline CDR1 and CDR2: SGHNT and YENEEA. The J segment lost 4 bases and the V segment lost 0 bases, leaving 6 bases of the junction unmatched. This CDR3 comprises 16 residues. CDR3 sequence: CASSLDGGRIYNEQFF. The DNA for the CDR3 is TGTGCCAGCAGCTTAGACGGCGGGAGAATTTACAATGAGCAGTTCTTC.

V and J are TRBV28 and TRBJ1-2, with unresolved D. Germline V lookup: CDR1 MDHEN, CDR2 SYDVKM. The CDR3 is made up of 14 amino acids. V lost 6 bases and J 1 base, leaving 12 bases between the germline ends. CDR3 region: CASSPPQDNYGYTF. DNA of the CDR3: TGTGCCAGCAGCCCCCCTCAGGATAACTATGGCTACACCTTC.

This sequence joins TRBV2 and TRBJ2-3, with 7 bases lining up with TRBD1. Trimming took 8 bases from V and 6 from J; bases not matched to a gene: 8. Germline V CDR1 and CDR2: SNHLY, FYNNEI. The CDR3 has 13 amino acids. The CDR3: CASLDRMADTQYF. CDR3 coding DNA: TGTGCCAGCTTGGACAGGATGGCGGATACGCAGTATTTT.

J is TRBJ2-2 and V is TRBV10-3, with a possible D match to TRBD1 (6 bases). Trimming took off 10 bases at V and 0 bases at J, with 12 bases between the two ends. The length of the CDR3 is 14 residues. Germline CDR1 ENHRY, CDR2 SYGVKD. This chain's CDR3 is CASATGSNTGELFF. DNA for the CDR3: TGTGCCAGCGCTACAGGGTCGAACACCGGGGAGCTGTTTTTT.

CDR3 residues: CASSKGRTSGSLGYEQYF. Written as DNA, the CDR3 is TGTGCCAGCAGCAAAGGTAGAACTAGCGGGAGTTTGGGCTACGAGCAGTACTTC. The rearrangement links TRBV21-1 to TRBJ2-7; the table's D call of TRBD2 was not tested on the DNA. TRBV21-1 is shown as a pseudogene. The CDR3 runs 18 residues.

The rearrangement joins TRBV6-1 to TRBJ2-7, with TRBD2 as a possible D gene (5 bases). Germline CDR1 MNHNS, CDR2 SASEGT. V lost 5 bases, J lost 3 bases, and 11 bases lay in between. The CDR3 spans 13 residues. This CDR3 reads CASSRSGNYEQYF. The CDR3 coding sequence is TGTGCCAGCAGTCGTTCCGGGAACTACGAGCAGTACTTC.

This sequence joins TRBV6-1 and TRBJ2-2; 8 positions match TRBD2. This CDR3 is built from 16 residues. Trimming cost V 4 bases and J 1 base; bases outside gene matches: 5. Looked up from germline, CDR1 is MNHNS and CDR2 is SASEGT. CDR3 in DNA: TGTGCCAGCAGTGTCTATAGCGGGGTGAACACCGGGGAGCTGTTTTTT. Protein: CASSVYSGVNTGELFF.

The genes are TRBV5-1 and TRBJ2-6; D possibly matches TRBD1 or TRBD2 (5 bases each). CDR3 size: 15 residues. Germline lookup yields CDR1 SGHRS and CDR2 YFSETQ. Deletions cut 0 bases from V and 2 bases from J, with 6 bases between. CDR3 nucleotide sequence: TGCGCCAGCAGCTTGGGGGGGACTGGGGCCAACGTCCTGACTTTC. It codes for CASSLGGTGANVLTF.

The chain has TRBV19 and TRBJ2-5; TRBD1 matches at 9 bases. V lost 5 bases and J lost 1; bases outside the gene matches: 11. Germline CDR1 and CDR2: LNHDA and SQIVND (reference sequence). The CDR3 is 17 amino acids. CDR3 DNA sequence: TGTGCCAGTAGTGCAACAGGGGGCGCCCCCCCCCAAGAGACCCAGTACTTC. It yields the protein CASSATGGAPPQETQYF.

V is TRBV11-1 and J is TRBJ1-4; D not certain. The CDR3 sequence is 13 residues long. Trimming shortened V by 2 bases and J by 10 bases, and 11 bases separated the two germline ends. Germline CDR1 and CDR2: SGHAT and FQDESV (reference sequence). CDR3 loop: CASSLNEVGKLFF. For the CDR3, the DNA is TGTGCCAGCAGCTTAAACGAGGTTGGAAAACTGTTTTTT.

The CDR3: CAWSGGRGSYTF. The DNA of the CDR3 is TGTGCCTGGAGTGGAGGAAGGGGTAGCTACACCTTC. This chain uses TRBV30 with TRBJ1-2; D might be TRBD1 (5 bases). V was pared by 1 base and J by 9 bases, with 12 bases between. The length of the CDR3 is 12 residues. The germline V gene encodes CDR1 GTSNPN and CDR2 SVGIG (reference sequence).

The chain is built from TRBV28 and TRBJ2-3, with TRBD2 matching 8 bases. CDR3 size: 15 residues. Losses at the gene ends were 5 bases for V and 3 bases for J; bases not matched to a gene: 7. The germline V gene has CDR1 MDHEN and CDR2 SYDVKM. CDR3: CASSDSGTRTDTQYF. Written as DNA, the CDR3 is TGTGCCAGCAGTGATTCCGGGACTAGAACAGATACGCAGTATTTT.

This chain links TRBV11-2 with TRBJ1-1; 7 positions agree with TRBD1. The CDR3 has 14 residues. CDR1 and CDR2 from the germline V gene are SGHAT and FQNNGV. Losses at the gene ends were 3 bases for V and 4 bases for J; bases not matched to a gene: 5. The DNA of the CDR3 is TGTGCCAGCAGCTTTACAGGGGTGTTCACTGAAGCTTTCTTT. Its protein is CASSFTGVFTEAFF.

This chain uses TRBV7-9 with TRBJ1-1; TRBD1 matches 9 bases. Germline V gene sequence: CDR1 SEHNR, CDR2 FQNEAQ (reference sequence). The ends lost 5 bases at V and 6 bases at J; junction bases unmatched: 13. This CDR3 has 16 residues. In nucleotides, the CDR3 is TGTGCCAGCAGCGCCACCGGGACAGGGATCACCGCTGAAGCTTTCTTT. Its protein is CASSATGTGITAEAFF.

The chain carries TRBV28 and TRBJ1-4; no firm D call. The CDR3 is 12 amino acids. CDR1 and CDR2 (germline): MDHEN, SYDVKM. V dropped 2 bases and J dropped 4 bases, with 2 bases sitting between them. The CDR3 DNA is TGTGCCAGCAGTTTAATTAATGAAAAACTGTTTTTT. Amino acid sequence: CASSLINEKLFF.

CDR3 in DNA: TGTGCCAGCAGCTTGGGGCCTAAGGGAGATACGCAGTATTTT. Its protein is CASSLGPKGDTQYF. The rearrangement uses TRBV9 and TRBJ2-3; D is perhaps TRBD1 (5 bases). CDR3 length equals 14 residues. Germline CDR1 and CDR2: SGDLS and YYNGEE. V dropped 4 bases and J dropped 5 bases, with 14 bases sitting between them.

V is TRBV6-6 and J is TRBJ2-2; perhaps TRBD2 as D (5 bases). The V gene's germline CDR1 is MNHNY and CDR2 SVGAGI (reference sequence). CDR3 length: 12 residues. V was clipped by 6 bases and J by 6 bases, with 8 bases between them. The CDR3 sequence is CASSRDSGELFF. CDR3 DNA: TGTGCCAGCAGCCGGGATTCCGGGGAGCTGTTTTTT.

The chain joins TRBV7-8 to TRBJ2-1, with 7 bases matching TRBD2. Germline CDR1 and CDR2: SGHVS and FQNEAQ. Trimming removed 4 bases from V and 0 bases from J; junction bases left unmatched: 6. The CDR3 has 16 amino acids. CDR3 nucleotide sequence: TGTGCCAGCAGCTCATTAGCGGGCAGCTCCTACAATGAGCAGTTCTTC. Amino acids: CASSSLAGSSYNEQFF.